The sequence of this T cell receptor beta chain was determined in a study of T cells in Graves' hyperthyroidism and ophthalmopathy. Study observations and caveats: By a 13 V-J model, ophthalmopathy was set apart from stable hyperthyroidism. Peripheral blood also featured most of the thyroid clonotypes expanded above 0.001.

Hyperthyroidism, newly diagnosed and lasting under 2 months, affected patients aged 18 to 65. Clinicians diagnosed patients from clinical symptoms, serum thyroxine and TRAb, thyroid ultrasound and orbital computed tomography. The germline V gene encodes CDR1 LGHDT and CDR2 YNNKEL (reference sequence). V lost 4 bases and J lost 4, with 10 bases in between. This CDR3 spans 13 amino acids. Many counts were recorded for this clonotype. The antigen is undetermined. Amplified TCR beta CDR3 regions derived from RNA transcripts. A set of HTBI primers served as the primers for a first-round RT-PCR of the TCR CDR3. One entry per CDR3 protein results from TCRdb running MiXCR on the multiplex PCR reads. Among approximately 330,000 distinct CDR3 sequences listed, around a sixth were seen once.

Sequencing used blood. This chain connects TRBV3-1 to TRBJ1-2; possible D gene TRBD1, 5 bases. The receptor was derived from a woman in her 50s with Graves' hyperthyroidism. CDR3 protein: CASSPQQGYGYTF. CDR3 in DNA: TGTGCCAGCAGCCCCCAGCAGGGCTATGGCTACACCTTC.